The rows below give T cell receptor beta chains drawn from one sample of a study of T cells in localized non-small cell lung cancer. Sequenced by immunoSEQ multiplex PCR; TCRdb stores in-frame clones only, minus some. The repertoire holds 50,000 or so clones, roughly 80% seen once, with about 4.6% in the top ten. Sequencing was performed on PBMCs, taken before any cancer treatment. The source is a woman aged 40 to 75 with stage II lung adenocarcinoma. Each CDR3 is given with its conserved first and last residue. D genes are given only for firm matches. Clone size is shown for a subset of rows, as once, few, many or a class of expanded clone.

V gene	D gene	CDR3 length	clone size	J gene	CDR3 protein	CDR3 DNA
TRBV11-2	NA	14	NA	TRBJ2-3	CASSQGHSTDTQYF	TGTGCCAGCAGTCAGGGGCATAGCACAGATACGCAGTATTTT
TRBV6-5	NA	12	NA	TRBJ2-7	CATREGGYEQYF	TGTGCCACCAGAGAGGGGGGCTACGAGCAGTACTTC
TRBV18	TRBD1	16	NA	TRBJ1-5	CASSTSPTGDRQPQHF	TGTGCCAGCTCAACATCCCCAACAGGGGATCGTCAGCCCCAGCATTTT
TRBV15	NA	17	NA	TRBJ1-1	CATRADIGGAKNTEAFF	TGTGCCACCAGGGCCGACATTGGGGGCGCAAAGAACACTGAAGCTTTCTTT
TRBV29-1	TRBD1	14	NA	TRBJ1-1	CSVHLVQGETEAFF	TGCAGCGTTCACCTCGTACAGGGGGAAACTGAAGCTTTCTTT
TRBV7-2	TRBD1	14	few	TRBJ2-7	CASSLGDRYYEQYF	TGTGCCAGCAGCTTAGGGGACAGGTACTACGAGCAGTACTTC
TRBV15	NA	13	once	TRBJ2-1	CATSNQGYNEQFF	TGTGCCACCAGCAATCAGGGGTACAATGAGCAGTTCTTC
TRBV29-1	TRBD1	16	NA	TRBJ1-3	CSVGGTGAISGNTIYF	TGCAGCGTCGGGGGGACAGGAGCTATCTCTGGAAACACCATATATTTT
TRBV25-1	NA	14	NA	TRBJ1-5	CASSDMNSNQPQHF	TGTGCCAGCAGTGATATGAATAGCAATCAGCCCCAGCATTTT
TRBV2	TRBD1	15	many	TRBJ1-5	CASSGETGVDQPQHF	TGTGCCAGCAGTGGAGAAACAGGGGTGGATCAGCCCCAGCATTTT
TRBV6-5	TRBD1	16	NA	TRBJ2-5	CASSYSGTGMVETQYF	TGTGCCAGCAGTTACTCCGGGACAGGGATGGTGGAGACCCAGTACTTC
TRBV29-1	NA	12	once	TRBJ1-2	CSGRTLSYGYTF	TGCAGCGGGAGGACTCTTTCCTATGGCTACACCTTC
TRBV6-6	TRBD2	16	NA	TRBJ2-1	CASSYGLAGGRAEQFF	TGTGCCAGCAGTTACGGTCTAGCGGGGGGGCGGGCTGAGCAGTTCTTC
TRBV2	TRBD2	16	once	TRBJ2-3	CASSEGRGAPTDTQYF	TGTGCCAGCAGTGAAGGGCGGGGGGCCCCCACAGATACGCAGTATTTT
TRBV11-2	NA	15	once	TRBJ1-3	CASRETRSSGNTIYF	TGTGCCAGCAGGGAAACAAGAAGCTCTGGAAACACCATATATTTT
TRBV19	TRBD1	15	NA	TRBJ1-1	CASSISGTVNTEAFF	TGTGCCAGTAGTATATCGGGGACAGTTAACACTGAAGCTTTCTTT
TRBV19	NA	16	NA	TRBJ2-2	CASSNQVASGTGELFF	TGTGCCAGTAGCAATCAAGTCGCGTCGGGCACCGGGGAGCTGTTTTTT
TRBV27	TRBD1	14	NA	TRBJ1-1	CASRETGGNTEAFF	TGTGCCAGCAGAGAGACAGGGGGGAACACTGAAGCTTTCTTT
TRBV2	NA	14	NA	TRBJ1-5	CASTLDRVNQPQHF	TGTGCCAGCACCCTAGATAGGGTGAATCAGCCCCAGCATTTT
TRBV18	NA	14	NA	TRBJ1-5	CASSPDPLEQPQHF	TGTGCCAGCTCACCGGACCCCCTCGAGCAGCCCCAGCATTTT
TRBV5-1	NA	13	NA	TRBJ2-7	CASSLAGLDEQYF	TGCGCCAGCAGCCTCGCTGGGCTCGACGAGCAGTACTTC
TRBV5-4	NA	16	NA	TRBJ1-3	CASSLQGPISGNTIYF	TGTGCCAGCAGCTTGCAGGGGCCTATCTCTGGAAACACCATATATTTT
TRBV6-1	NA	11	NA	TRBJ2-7	CAGGPSYEQYF	TGTGCCGGCGGGCCCTCCTACGAGCAGTACTTC
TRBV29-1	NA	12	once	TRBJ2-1	CSVEGRTDEQFF	TGCAGCGTTGAAGGCAGGACTGATGAGCAGTTCTTC
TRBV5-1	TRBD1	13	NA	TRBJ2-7	CASSWDSSYEQYF	TGCGCCAGCAGCTGGGACAGCTCCTACGAGCAGTACTTC
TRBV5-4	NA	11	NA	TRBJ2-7	CASSAGGEQYF	TGTGCCAGCAGCGCCGGGGGCGAGCAGTACTTC
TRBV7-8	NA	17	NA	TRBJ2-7	CASSLATAPSSSYEQYF	TGTGCCAGCAGCTTAGCCACAGCCCCCTCGAGCTCCTACGAGCAGTACTTC
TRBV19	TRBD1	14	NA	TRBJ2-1	CASTAPDRGEVAFF	TGTGCCAGTACGGCACCGGACAGGGGTGAGGTGGCGTTCTTC
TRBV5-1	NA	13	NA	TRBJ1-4	CASTSATNEKLFF	TGCGCCAGCACCTCGGCAACTAATGAAAAACTGTTTTTT
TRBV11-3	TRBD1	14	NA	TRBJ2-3	CASSYRGIADTQYF	TGTGCCAGCAGCTACAGGGGGATAGCAGATACGCAGTATTTT
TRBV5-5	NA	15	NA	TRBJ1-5	CASSLAVTSNQPQHF	TGTGCCAGCAGCTTGGCTGTGACGAGCAATCAGCCCCAGCATTTT
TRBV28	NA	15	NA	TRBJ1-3	CASSSVGFSGNTIYF	TGTGCCAGCAGTTCGGTGGGTTTTTCTGGAAACACCATATATTTT
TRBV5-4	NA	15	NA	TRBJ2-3	CASSSRQVSADTQYF	TGTGCCAGCAGCTCGAGACAGGTTTCTGCAGATACGCAGTATTTT
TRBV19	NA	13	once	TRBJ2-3	CASSSEVGDTQYF	TGTGCCAGTAGTAGCGAGGTGGGAGATACGCAGTATTTT
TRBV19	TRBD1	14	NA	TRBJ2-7	CASSAPDRGYEQYF	TGTGCCAGTAGTGCCCCGGACAGGGGCTACGAGCAGTACTTC
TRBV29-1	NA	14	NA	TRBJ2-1	CSVEELRSYNEQFF	TGCAGCGTTGAGGAGCTTCGCTCCTACAATGAGCAGTTCTTC
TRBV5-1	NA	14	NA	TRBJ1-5	CASSSGQSNQPQHF	TGCGCCAGCAGCTCCGGACAGAGCAATCAGCCCCAGCATTTT
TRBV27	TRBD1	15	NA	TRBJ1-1	CASSSYRGLSTEAFF	TGTGCCAGCAGTTCATACAGGGGGCTGAGCACTGAAGCTTTCTTT
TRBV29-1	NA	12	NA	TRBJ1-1	CSAQTLNTEAFF	TGCAGCGCGCAGACCTTGAACACTGAAGCTTTCTTT
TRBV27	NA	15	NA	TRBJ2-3	CASTSATLLPETQYF	TGTGCCAGCACAAGTGCCACTCTCTTACCCGAGACGCAGTATTTT
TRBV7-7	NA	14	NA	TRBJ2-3	CASSLGTGLDTQYF	TGTGCTAGCAGCTTGGGTACAGGGCTGGATACGCAGTATTTT
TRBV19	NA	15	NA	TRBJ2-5	CASSFTGPGEGTQYF	TGTGCCAGTAGTTTTACAGGGCCCGGGGAAGGGACCCAGTACTTC
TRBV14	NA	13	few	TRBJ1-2	CASSQVRSDGYTF	TGTGCCAGCAGCCAAGTCCGGTCCGATGGCTACACCTTC
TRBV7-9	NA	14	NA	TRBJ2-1	CASSKRDLLNEQFF	TGTGCCAGCAGCAAAAGGGACCTACTCAATGAGCAGTTCTTC
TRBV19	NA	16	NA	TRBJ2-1	CASSSSRGYSYNEQFF	TGTGCCAGTAGTTCCTCGAGGGGCTACTCCTACAATGAGCAGTTCTTC
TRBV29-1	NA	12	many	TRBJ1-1	CSVLPRPTEAFF	TGCAGCGTCCTCCCCAGGCCCACTGAAGCTTTCTTT
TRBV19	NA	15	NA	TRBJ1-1	CASRRGVGVNTEAFF	TGTGCCAGTAGAAGGGGTGTCGGGGTGAACACTGAAGCTTTCTTT
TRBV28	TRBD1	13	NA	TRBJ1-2	CASSLGQPRGYTF	TGTGCCAGCAGTCTGGGACAGCCCAGGGGCTACACCTTC
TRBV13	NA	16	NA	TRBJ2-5	CASSLGGVSGGETQYF	TGTGCCAGCAGCTTAGGAGGGGTCTCAGGCGGCGAGACCCAGTACTTC
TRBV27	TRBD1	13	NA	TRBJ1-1	CASSDREDTEAFF	TGTGCCAGTTCTGACAGGGAAGACACTGAAGCTTTCTTT
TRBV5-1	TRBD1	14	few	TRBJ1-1	CASSIGTEGIRAFF	TGCGCCAGCAGCATTGGGACAGAAGGAATACGAGCTTTCTTT
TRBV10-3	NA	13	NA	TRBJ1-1	CAISEGENTEAFF	TGTGCCATCAGTGAGGGGGAGAACACTGAAGCTTTCTTT